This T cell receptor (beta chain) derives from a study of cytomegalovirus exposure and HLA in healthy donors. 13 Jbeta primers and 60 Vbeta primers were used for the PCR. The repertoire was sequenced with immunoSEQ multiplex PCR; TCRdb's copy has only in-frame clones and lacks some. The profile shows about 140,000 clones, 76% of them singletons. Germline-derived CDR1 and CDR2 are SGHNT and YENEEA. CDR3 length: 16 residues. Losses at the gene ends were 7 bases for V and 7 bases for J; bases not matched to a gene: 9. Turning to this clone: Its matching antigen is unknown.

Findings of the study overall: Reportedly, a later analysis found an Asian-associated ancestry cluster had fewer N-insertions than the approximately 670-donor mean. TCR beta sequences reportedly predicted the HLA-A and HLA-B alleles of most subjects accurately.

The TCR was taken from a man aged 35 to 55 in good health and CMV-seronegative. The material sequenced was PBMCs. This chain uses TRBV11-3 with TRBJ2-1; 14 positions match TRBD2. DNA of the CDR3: TGTGCCAGCACCACAACCGGGACTAGCGGGGGAAATGAGCAGTTCTTC. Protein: CASTTTGTSGGNEQFF.